The 6 T cell receptor beta chains below all came from one sample that was sequenced in a study of radiotherapy plus CTLA-4 blockade in lung cancer. The data were produced by immunoSEQ multiplex PCR, yet TCRdb's version contains in-frame clones alone and is incomplete. The data contain about 87,000 clones, around 86% of them singletons. The material was peripheral blood, obtained from a patient treated with radiotherapy plus ipilimumab. These receptors all stem from a human donor with non-small cell lung cancer that progressed on radiotherapy plus ipilimumab.

J is TRBJ2-7 and V is TRBV4-1, with a weak D call TRBD2 (5 bases). Between the trimmed V and J ends, which lost 2 bases and 3 bases, there was a span of 11 bases. Germline-derived CDR1 and CDR2 are MGHRA and YSYEKL. The CDR3 runs 14 residues. CDR3 in amino acids: CASSQLQRSYEQYF. The CDR3 DNA follows: TGCGCCAGCAGCCAATTACAGCGGAGCTACGAGCAGTACTTC.

The chain has TRBV30 and TRBJ2-7, with 9 bases lining up with TRBD1. CDR1 and CDR2 (germline): GTSNPN, SVGIG (reference sequence). This CDR3 region has 17 residues. The J segment lost 2 bases and the V segment lost 5 bases, leaving 16 bases of the junction unmatched. The chain's CDR3 is CAWSWDRAGPFAYEQYF. As DNA, the CDR3 is TGTGCCTGGTCCTGGGACAGGGCAGGACCCTTCGCCTACGAGCAGTACTTC.

The chain joins TRBV29-1 to TRBJ2-1; TRBD2 matches at 8 bases. This CDR3 is built from 15 residues. With V trimmed by 7 bases and J by 6 bases, 14 bases remained unmatched. Germline values: CDR1 SQVTM, CDR2 ANQGSEA. The chain's CDR3 is CSAGGVTGGGNEQFF. The CDR3 region has the DNA TGCAGCGCTGGAGGTGTGACGGGGGGGGGCAATGAGCAGTTCTTC.

This chain connects TRBV9 to TRBJ2-5; D could derive from TRBD1 or TRBD2 (5 bases each). The CDR3 extends over 15 amino acids. CDR1 SGDLS and CDR2 YYNGEE come from the germline V gene. Between the trimmed V and J ends, which lost 4 bases and 1 base, there was a span of 14 bases. This CDR3 is CASSLQTGTQETQYF. In DNA form, the CDR3 reads TGTGCCAGCAGCCTCCAAACCGGGACCCAAGAGACCCAGTACTTC. The full variable domain, its missing parts supplied by reference TRBV9 and TRBJ2-5, is DSGVTQTPKHLITATGQRVTLRCSPRSGDLSVYWYQQSLDQGLQFLIQYYNGEERAKGNILERFSAQQFPDLHSELNLSSLELGDSALYFCASSLQTGTQETQYFGPGTRLLVL.

The V and J genes are TRBV5-1 and TRBJ2-5, with D perhaps TRBD1 (5 bases). CDR1 and CDR2 from the germline V gene are SGHRS and YFSETQ. The germline V and J ends were trimmed by 4 bases and 2 bases, with 9 bases remaining between them. The CDR3 contains 13 residues. The CDR3 DNA is TGCGCCAGCAGCCGACAGCCACAAGAGACCCAGTACTTC. Translation: CASSRQPQETQYF.

The CDR3 DNA reads as TGTGCCAGCTCCCCTTCGGGGGGTCCTGGAAACACCATATATTTT. Translated, it gives CASSPSGGPGNTIYF. The V gene is TRBV18, the J gene TRBJ1-3; TRBD1 might be the D (5 bases). V was clipped by 6 bases and J by 2 bases, with 14 bases between them. Per germline, CDR1 KGHSH and CDR2 LQKENI. The CDR3 length is 15 residues. Based on the CDR3 plus reference TRBV18 and TRBJ1-3, the full variable domain is NAGVMQNPRHLVRRRGQEARLRCSPMKGHSHVYWYRQLPEEGLKFMVYLQKENIIDESGMPKERFSAEFPKEGPSILRIQQVVRGDSAAYFCASSPSGGPGNTIYFGEGSWLTVV.